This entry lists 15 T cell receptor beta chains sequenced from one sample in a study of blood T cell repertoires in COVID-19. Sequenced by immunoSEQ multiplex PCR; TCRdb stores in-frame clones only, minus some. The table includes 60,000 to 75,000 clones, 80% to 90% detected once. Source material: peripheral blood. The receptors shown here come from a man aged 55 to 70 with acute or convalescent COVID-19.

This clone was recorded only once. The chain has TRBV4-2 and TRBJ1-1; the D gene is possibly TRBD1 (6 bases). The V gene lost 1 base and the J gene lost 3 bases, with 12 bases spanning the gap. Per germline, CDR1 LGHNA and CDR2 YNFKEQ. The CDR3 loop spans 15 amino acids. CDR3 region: CASSQGQVGDTEAFF. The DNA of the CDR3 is TGTGCCAGCAGCCAAGGACAGGTGGGGGACACTGAAGCTTTCTTT.

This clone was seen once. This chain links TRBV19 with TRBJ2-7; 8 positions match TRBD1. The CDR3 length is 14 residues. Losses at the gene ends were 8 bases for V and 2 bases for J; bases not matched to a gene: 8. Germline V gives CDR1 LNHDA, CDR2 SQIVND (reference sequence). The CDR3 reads CASSGGSAPYEQYF. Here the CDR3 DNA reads TGTGCCAGTTCAGGGGGCTCGGCGCCCTACGAGCAGTACTTC. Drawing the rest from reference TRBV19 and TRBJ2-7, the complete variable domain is DGGITQSPKYLFRKEGQNVTLSCEQNLNHDAMYWYRQDPGQGLRLIYYSQIVNDFQKGDIAEGYSVSREKKESFPLTVTSAQKNPTAFYLCASSGGSAPYEQYFGPGTRLTVT.

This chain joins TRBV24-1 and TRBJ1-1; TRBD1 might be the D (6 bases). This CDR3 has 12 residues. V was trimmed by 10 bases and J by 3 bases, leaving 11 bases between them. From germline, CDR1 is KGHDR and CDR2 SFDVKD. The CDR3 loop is CATLYRDTEAFF. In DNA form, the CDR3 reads TGTGCCACTCTGTACAGGGACACTGAAGCTTTCTTT.

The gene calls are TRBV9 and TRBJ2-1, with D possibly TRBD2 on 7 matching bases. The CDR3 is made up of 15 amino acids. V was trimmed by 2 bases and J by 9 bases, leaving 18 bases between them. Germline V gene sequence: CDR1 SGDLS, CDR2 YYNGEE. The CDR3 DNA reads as TGTGCCAGCAGCGTTGAGGGGGGGCGGTCTGGTGAGCAGTTCTTC. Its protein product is CASSVEGGRSGEQFF.

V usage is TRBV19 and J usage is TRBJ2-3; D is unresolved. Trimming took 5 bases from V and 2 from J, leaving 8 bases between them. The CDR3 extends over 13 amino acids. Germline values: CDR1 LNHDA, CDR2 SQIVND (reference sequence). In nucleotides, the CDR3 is TGTGCCAGTAGTTCGGAGTCCACAGATACGCAGTATTTT. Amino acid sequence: CASSSESTDTQYF.

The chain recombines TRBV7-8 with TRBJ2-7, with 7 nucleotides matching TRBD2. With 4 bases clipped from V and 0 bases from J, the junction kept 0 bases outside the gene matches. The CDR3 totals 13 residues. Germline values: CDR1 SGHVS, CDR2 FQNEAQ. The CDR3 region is CASSWGGSYEQYF. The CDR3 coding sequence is TGTGCCAGCAGCTGGGGGGGCTCCTACGAGCAGTACTTC.

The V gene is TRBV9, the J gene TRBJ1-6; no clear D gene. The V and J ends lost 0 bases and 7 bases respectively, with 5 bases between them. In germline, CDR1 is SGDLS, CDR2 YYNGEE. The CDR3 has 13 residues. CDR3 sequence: CASSVDLNSPLHF. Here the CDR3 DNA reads TGTGCCAGCAGCGTAGATCTGAATTCACCCCTCCACTTT. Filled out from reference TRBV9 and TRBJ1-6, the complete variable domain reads DSGVTQTPKHLITATGQRVTLRCSPRSGDLSVYWYQQSLDQGLQFLIQYYNGEERAKGNILERFSAQQFPDLHSELNLSSLELGDSALYFCASSVDLNSPLHFGNGTRLTVT.

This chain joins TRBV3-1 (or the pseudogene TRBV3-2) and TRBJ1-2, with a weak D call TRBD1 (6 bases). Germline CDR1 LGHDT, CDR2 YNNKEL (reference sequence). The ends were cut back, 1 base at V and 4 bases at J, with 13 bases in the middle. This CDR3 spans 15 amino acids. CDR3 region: CASSQVFQGTYGYTF. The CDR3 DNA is TGTGCCAGCAGCCAAGTATTTCAGGGGACCTATGGCTACACCTTC.

The CDR3 region is CASSYWGDRQPQHF. As DNA, the CDR3 is TGTGCCAGCAGTTACTGGGGGGACAGACAGCCCCAGCATTTT. The chain uses TRBV6-2 or TRBV6-3 and TRBJ1-5; 7 bases line up with TRBD1. Germline V gene lookup returns CDR1 MNHEY and CDR2 SVGEGT. V was clipped by 1 base and J by 7 bases; unmatched bases: 4. The CDR3 covers 14 residues.

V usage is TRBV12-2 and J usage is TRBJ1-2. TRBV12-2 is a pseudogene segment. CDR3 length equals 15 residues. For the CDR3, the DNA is TGTGCAAGTCGCTCCCCTAGTGCCCCTGTTTGTGGCTACACCTTC. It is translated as CASRSPSAPVCGYTF.

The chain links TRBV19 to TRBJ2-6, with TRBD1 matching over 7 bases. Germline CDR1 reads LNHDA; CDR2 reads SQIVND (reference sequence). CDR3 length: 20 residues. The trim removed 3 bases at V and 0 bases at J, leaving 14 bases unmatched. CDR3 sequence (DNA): TGTGCCAGTAGTATGACAGGGCGCGTGGCCCGTTCCTCTGGGGCCAACGTCCTGACTTTC. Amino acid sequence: CASSMTGRVARSSGANVLTF.

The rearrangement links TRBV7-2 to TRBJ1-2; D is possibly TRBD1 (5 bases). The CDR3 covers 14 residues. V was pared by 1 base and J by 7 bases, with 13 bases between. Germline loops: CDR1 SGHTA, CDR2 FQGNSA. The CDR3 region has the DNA TGTGCCAGCAGCTTAGACAGGCTATTGGGTGGCTACACCTTC. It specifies CASSLDRLLGGYTF.

CDR3 residues: CASRGQGAANTEAFF. The CDR3, as DNA: TGTGCCAGTAGGGGGCAGGGGGCAGCGAACACTGAAGCTTTCTTT. The V and J genes are TRBV19 and TRBJ1-1; TRBD1 aligns across 8 bases. J lost 1 base, V lost 6 bases, and 7 bases had no gene match. The CDR3 has 15 residues. Germline lookup yields CDR1 LNHDA and CDR2 SQIVND (reference sequence).

The CDR3 DNA reads as TGTGCCACGGGGCAGGGGAGAAATTCACCCCTCCACTTT. Amino acids: CATGQGRNSPLHF. This chain uses TRBV19 with TRBJ1-6; D possibly corresponds to TRBD1 (6 bases). The CDR3 length is 13 residues. V was pared by 10 bases and J by 7 bases, with 14 bases between. The germline CDR1 and CDR2 sequences are LNHDA and SQIVND (reference sequence).

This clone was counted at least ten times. CDR3 sequence reads: CASSIGTVTGELFF. As DNA, the CDR3 is TGTGCCAGTAGTATCGGGACAGTCACCGGGGAGCTGTTTTTT. V is TRBV19 and J is TRBJ2-2, with TRBD1 matching over 7 bases. Germline V CDR1 and CDR2: LNHDA, SQIVND (reference sequence). The CDR3 sequence is 14 residues long. After removal of 3 bases from V and 4 bases from J, the junction contained 2 bases not matched to a gene.